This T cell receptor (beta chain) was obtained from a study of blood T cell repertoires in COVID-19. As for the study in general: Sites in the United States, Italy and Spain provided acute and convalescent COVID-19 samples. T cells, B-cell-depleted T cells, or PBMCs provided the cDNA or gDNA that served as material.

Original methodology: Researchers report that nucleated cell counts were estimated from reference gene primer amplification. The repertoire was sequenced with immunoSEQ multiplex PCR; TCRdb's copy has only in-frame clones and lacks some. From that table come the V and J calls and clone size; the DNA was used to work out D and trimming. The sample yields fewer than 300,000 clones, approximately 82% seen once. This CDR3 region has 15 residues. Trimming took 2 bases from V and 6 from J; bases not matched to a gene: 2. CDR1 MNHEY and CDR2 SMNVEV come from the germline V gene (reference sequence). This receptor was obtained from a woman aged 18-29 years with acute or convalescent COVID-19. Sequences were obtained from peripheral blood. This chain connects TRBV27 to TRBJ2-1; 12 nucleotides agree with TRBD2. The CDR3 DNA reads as TGTGCCAGCAGTTTAGGGACTAGCGGGTCCAATGAGCAGTTCTTC. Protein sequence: CASSLGTSGSNEQFF.